The T cell receptor beta chain under discussion was sequenced for a study of blood T cell repertoires in COVID-19. In the study overall: Acute and convalescent COVID-19 specimens originated in the United States, Italy and Spain.

The V and J ends lost 2 bases and 5 bases respectively, with 13 bases between them. This CDR3 contains 14 residues. Germline-derived CDR1 and CDR2 are KGHSH and LQKENI. Authors' processing steps: How many nucleated cells were present was estimated from reference gene primer amplification. Only in-frame clones appear in the TCRdb table, and some are missing; sequencing was by immunoSEQ multiplex PCR. V and J calls and clone size are copied from that table; D and trimming were computed from the DNA. The table shows some 190,000 clones, with roughly 76% occurring only once. This clonotype was obtained from a woman in her thirties or forties with COVID-19, enrolled during active disease. V usage is TRBV18 and J usage is TRBJ2-7; D is unresolved. The material sequenced was peripheral blood. The CDR3 DNA reads TGTGCCAGCTCACCAAAATCTCTTCCCCACGAGCAGTACTTC. Amino acids: CASSPKSLPHEQYF.